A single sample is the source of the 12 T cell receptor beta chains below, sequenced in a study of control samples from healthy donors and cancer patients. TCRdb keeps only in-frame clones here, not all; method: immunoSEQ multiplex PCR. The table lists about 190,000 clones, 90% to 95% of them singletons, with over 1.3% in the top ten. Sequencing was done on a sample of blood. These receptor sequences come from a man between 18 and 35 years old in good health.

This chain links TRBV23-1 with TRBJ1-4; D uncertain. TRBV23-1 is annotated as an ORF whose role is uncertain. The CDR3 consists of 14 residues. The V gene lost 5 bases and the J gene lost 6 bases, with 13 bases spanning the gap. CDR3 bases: TGCGCCAGCAGTAACGCCAGTTGCCATGAAAAACTGTTTTTT. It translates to CASSNASCHEKLFF.

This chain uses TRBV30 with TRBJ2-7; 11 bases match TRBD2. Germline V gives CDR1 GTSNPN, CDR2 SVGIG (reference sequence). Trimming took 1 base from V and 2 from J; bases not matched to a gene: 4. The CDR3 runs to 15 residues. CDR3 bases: TGTGCCTGGAGTGAGGTAGCGGGGGGGCCCTACGAGCAGTACTTC. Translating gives CAWSEVAGGPYEQYF.

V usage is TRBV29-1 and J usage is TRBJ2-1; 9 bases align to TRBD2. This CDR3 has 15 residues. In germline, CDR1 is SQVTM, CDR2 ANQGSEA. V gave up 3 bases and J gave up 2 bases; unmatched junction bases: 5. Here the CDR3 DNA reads TGCAGCGTTGATGGCCTAGCGGGGACCTACAATGAGCAGTTCTTC. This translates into CSVDGLAGTYNEQFF.

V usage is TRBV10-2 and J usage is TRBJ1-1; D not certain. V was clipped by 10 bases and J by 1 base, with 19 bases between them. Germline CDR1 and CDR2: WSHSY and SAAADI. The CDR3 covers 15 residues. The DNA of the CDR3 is TGCGCCACCCGCCGGGCGTACAACGGGAACACTGAAGCTTTCTTT. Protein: CATRRAYNGNTEAFF.

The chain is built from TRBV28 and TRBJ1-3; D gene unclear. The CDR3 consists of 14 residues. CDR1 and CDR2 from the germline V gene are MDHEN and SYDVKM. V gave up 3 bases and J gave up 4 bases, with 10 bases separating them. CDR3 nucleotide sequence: TGTGCCAGCAGTTTTTATGGGGAGGGAAACACCATATATTTT. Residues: CASSFYGEGNTIYF. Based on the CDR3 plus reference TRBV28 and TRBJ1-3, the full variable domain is DVKVTQSSRYLVKRTGEKVFLECVQDMDHENMFWYRQDPGLGLRLIYFSYDVKMKEKGDIPEGYSVSREKKERFSLILESASTNQTSMYLCASSFYGEGNTIYFGEGSWLTVV.

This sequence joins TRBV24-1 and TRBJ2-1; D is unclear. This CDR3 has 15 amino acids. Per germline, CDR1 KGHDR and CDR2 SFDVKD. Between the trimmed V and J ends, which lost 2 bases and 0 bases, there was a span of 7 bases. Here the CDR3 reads CATSDWQSSYNEQFF. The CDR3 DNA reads TGTGCCACCAGTGATTGGCAGAGCTCCTACAATGAGCAGTTCTTC.

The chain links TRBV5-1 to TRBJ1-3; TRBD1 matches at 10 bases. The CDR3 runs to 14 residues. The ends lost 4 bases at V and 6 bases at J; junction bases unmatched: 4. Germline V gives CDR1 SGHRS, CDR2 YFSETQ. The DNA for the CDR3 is TGCGCCAGCAGCCCGACAGGGGGCATAAACACCATATATTTT. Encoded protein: CASSPTGGINTIYF.

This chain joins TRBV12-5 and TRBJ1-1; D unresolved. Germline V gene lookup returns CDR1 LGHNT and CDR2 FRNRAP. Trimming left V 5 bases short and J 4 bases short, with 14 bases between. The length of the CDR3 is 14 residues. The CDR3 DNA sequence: TGTGCTAGTGGTCCAGACCGATGGAGCACTGAAGCTTTCTTT. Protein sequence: CASGPDRWSTEAFF. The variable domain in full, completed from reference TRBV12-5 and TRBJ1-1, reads DARVTQTPRHKVTEMGQEVTMRCQPILGHNTVFWYRQTMMQGLELLAYFRNRAPLDDSGMPKDRFSAEMPDATLATLKIQPSEPRDSAVYFCASGPDRWSTEAFFGQGTRLTVV.

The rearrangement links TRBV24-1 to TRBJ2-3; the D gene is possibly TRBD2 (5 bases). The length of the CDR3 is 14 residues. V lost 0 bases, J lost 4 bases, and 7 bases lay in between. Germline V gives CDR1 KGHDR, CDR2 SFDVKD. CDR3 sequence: CATSDLGSADTQYF. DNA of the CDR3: TGTGCCACCAGTGATTTGGGGAGCGCAGATACGCAGTATTTT.

CDR3 region: CSASPHQELNYEQYF. The CDR3 coding sequence is TGCAGTGCTAGTCCCCATCAAGAACTAAACTACGAGCAGTACTTC. The chain combines TRBV20-1 with TRBJ2-7, with no clear D. Germline CDR1 reads DFQATT; CDR2 reads SNEGSKA (reference sequence). The CDR3 has 15 residues. Between the trimmed V and J ends, which lost 3 bases and 3 bases, there was a span of 18 bases.

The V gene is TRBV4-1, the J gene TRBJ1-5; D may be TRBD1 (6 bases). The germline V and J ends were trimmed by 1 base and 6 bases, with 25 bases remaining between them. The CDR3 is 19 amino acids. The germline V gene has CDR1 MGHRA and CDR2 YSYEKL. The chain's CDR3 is CASSQVLVGTGIRGQPQHF. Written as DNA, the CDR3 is TGCGCCAGCAGCCAAGTACTTGTGGGGACGGGCATCAGGGGTCAGCCCCAGCATTTT.

The CDR3 coding sequence is TGTGCCACCAGTGATTCGAGGGGGGCTAATGAAAAACTGTTTTTT. The encoded protein is CATSDSRGANEKLFF. V usage is TRBV24-1 and J usage is TRBJ1-4, with D possibly being TRBD1 (6 bases). The V and J ends lost 2 bases and 3 bases respectively, with 9 bases between them. Germline CDR1 and CDR2: KGHDR and SFDVKD. The CDR3 has 15 amino acids.